This T cell receptor (beta chain) emerged from a study of PD-L1 blockade in urothelial cancer. Clones were sequenced by immunoSEQ multiplex PCR, and TCRdb holds only the in-frame ones, with some missing. The table records around 120,000 clones, around 89% of them present only once. As for time point: peripheral blood 6 weeks after treatment start. This CDR3 is built from 11 residues. CDR1 is MDHEN and CDR2 is SYDVKM in the germline V gene. V was trimmed by 3 bases and J by 8 bases, leaving 4 bases between them. This chain joins TRBV28 and TRBJ1-4; D is undetermined. The sample here was PBMCs, taken around atezolizumab (anti-PD-L1) treatment. The receptor was derived from a man between 60 and 75 years old with urothelial cancer. DNA of the CDR3: TGTGCCAGCAGTTTGCGGGAAAAACTGTTTTTT. Translated: CASSLREKLFF.